This T cell receptor (beta chain) emerged from a study of blood T cell repertoires in COVID-19. The CDR3 spans 15 residues. In germline, CDR1 is SGHRS, CDR2 YFSETQ. V lost 0 bases and J 3 bases, leaving 10 bases between the germline ends. Assay: immunoSEQ multiplex PCR; the TCRdb copy retains only in-frame clones and omits some. This sample has roughly 210,000 clones, with around 87% found just once. This receptor was taken from a man aged 30 to 45 in a cohort exposed to, infected with or recovered from COVID-19 (not recorded which). This chain links TRBV5-1 with TRBJ2-1, with D possibly TRBD2 on 6 matching bases. The sequencing sample was made of PBMCs or T cells enriched from blood (not recorded which). The CDR3: CASSLVSSDYNEQFF. CDR3 DNA: TGCGCCAGCAGCTTGGTGTCTAGCGACTACAATGAGCAGTTCTTC.